The T cell receptor (beta chain) described here comes from a study of human T cells and chemical hapten exposure. TCRdb fed the RACE reads into MiXCR, producing one record per CDR3 protein. Counted here are some 360,000 distinct CDR3 sequences, 5% to 6.5% occurring once; the ten biggest clones make up 2.5% to 3%. The table lists this clonotype with many counts. Regarding time point: pre-sensitization, week 0. The treatment: therapeutic diphenylcyclopropenone sensitization with weekly scalp DPC. The CDR3 totals 15 residues. Looked up from germline, CDR1 is SQVTM and CDR2 is ANQGSEA. V shed 1 base and J shed 4 bases, with 16 bases lying between them.

Sequences were derived from whole blood, sampled in connection with sensitization to the hapten diphenylcyclopropenone (DPC). The chain combines TRBV29-1 with TRBJ1-2; D uncertain. This receptor was obtained from a woman between 45 and 65 years old with alopecia areata. Some clones in this sample may be carry-over from other donors' samples. The CDR3 loop reads CSVEGRSDGTYGYTF. The CDR3 nucleotides read TGCAGCGTTGAAGGCCGGTCCGACGGTACCTATGGCTACACCTTC.